Following are 26 T cell receptor beta chains from one sample sequenced in a study of blood T cell repertoires in COVID-19. TCRdb's table, derived via immunoSEQ multiplex PCR, lists solely in-frame clones and lacks some. Of approximately 52,000 clones in the sample, approximately 92% were seen once. The sequenced sample was peripheral blood. The receptors were gathered from a human donor with active COVID-19. The donor label of this sample is uncertain.

J is TRBJ1-6 and V is TRBV27, with 7 bases fitting TRBD1. The CDR3 is 15 residues long. The V segment lost 2 bases and the J segment 6 bases; nucleotides outside the gene matches: 4. Germline CDR1 MNHEY, CDR2 SMNVEV (reference sequence). CDR3 DNA: TGTGCCAGCAGTTTAGACAGGGCAAGTAATTCACCCCTCCACTTT. Translation: CASSLDRASNSPLHF.

The V call is TRBV7-6, the J call TRBJ2-5; TRBD2 aligns across 7 bases. J gave up 2 bases and V 1 base, and 4 bases lay outside the gene matches. CDR3 length: 15 residues. The germline CDR1 and CDR2 sequences are SGHVS and FNYEAQ. The CDR3, as DNA: TGTGCCAGCAGCTTAGAGTTGGGGGGGCAAGAGACCCAGTACTTC. It yields the protein CASSLELGGQETQYF.

J is TRBJ2-7 and V is TRBV11-3; TRBD2 might be the D (6 bases). Trimming removed 4 bases at V and 3 bases at J, with 16 bases between. Germline lookup yields CDR1 SGHNT and CDR2 YENEEA. The length of the CDR3 is 15 residues. CDR3 loop: CASSSGPRGVYEQYF. The CDR3 nucleotides read TGTGCCAGCAGCTCGGGACCGCGGGGAGTCTACGAGCAGTACTTC.

V is TRBV21-1 and J is TRBJ2-4; TRBD1 is the table's D call, not checked against the DNA. TRBV21-1 is classified as a pseudogene. The CDR3 extends over 22 amino acids. The CDR3 bases are TGTGCCAGCAGCAAAGTACGAATCGGACAGGGGAGAGGGGCTTTAGCCAAAAACATTCAGTACTTC. Translation gives CASSKVRIGQGRGALAKNIQYF.

This clone was seen just once. Here the CDR3 DNA reads TGTGCCAGCAGCTGGGGGGTCTCCTACGAGCAGTACGTC. Protein product: CASSWGVSYEQYV. This chain uses TRBV7-8 with TRBJ2-7; weak D call: TRBD2 (6 bases). Germline assignment: CDR1 SGHVS and CDR2 FQNEAQ. Deletions cut 4 bases from V and 0 bases from J, with 7 bases between. This CDR3 region has 13 residues.

CDR3 bases: TGTGCCAGCTCACCGCTATACGAGTACGAGCAGTACTTC. Residues: CASSPLYEYEQYF. The rearrangement links TRBV18 to TRBJ2-7; D call uncertain. This CDR3 has 13 amino acids. Trimming removed 3 bases from V and 4 bases from J, with 10 bases in between. The germline V gene encodes CDR1 KGHSH and CDR2 LQKENI.

The V gene is TRBV18, the J gene TRBJ1-1; 7 bases match TRBD1. The length of the CDR3 is 13 residues. Trimming cost V 3 bases and J 11 bases; bases outside gene matches: 9. Per germline, CDR1 KGHSH and CDR2 LQKENI. The CDR3 loop is CASSPNQGERAFF. Here the CDR3 DNA reads TGTGCCAGCTCACCCAATCAGGGGGAAAGGGCTTTCTTT.

This chain uses TRBV7-9 with TRBJ2-1, with D hard to call. Per the germline V gene, CDR1 is SEHNR and CDR2 is FQNEAQ (reference sequence). The CDR3 covers 13 residues. V was clipped by 2 bases and J by 3 bases, with 5 bases between them. CDR3 nucleotides: TGTGCCAGCAGCTTACTAGGCTACAATGAGCAGTTCTTC. Encoded protein: CASSLLGYNEQFF.

The rearrangement links TRBV4-2 to TRBJ2-1; 11 bases match TRBD2. After removal of 0 bases from V and 7 bases from J, the junction contained 14 bases not matched to a gene. This CDR3 is built from 19 residues. The germline V gene has CDR1 LGHNA and CDR2 YNFKEQ. CDR3 region: CASSQERLAGGLGRNEQFF. DNA for the CDR3: TGTGCCAGCAGCCAAGAACGGCTAGCGGGGGGCCTCGGACGAAATGAGCAGTTCTTC.

The chain couples TRBV5-5 to TRBJ1-4; D uncertain. Between the trimmed V and J ends, which lost 6 bases and 7 bases, there was a span of 10 bases. The CDR3 is 12 amino acids. The V gene's germline CDR1 is SGHKS and CDR2 YYEKEE (reference sequence). The CDR3 coding sequence is TGTGCCAGCAACCCGGAGGGTGAAAAACTGTTTTTT. It yields the protein CASNPEGEKLFF.

J is TRBJ2-1 and V is TRBV10-2, with 15 bases identical to TRBD2. CDR3 length: 18 amino acids. V lost 6 bases, J lost 2 bases, and 8 bases stayed unmatched. Germline V gene lookup returns CDR1 WSHSY and CDR2 SAAADI. In DNA form, the CDR3 reads TGCGCCAGCAGCTCCGGGACTAGCGGGGGGACCCCCTACAATGAGCAGTTCTTC. It yields the protein CASSSGTSGGTPYNEQFF.

The chain joins TRBV9 to TRBJ1-1, with TRBD1 as a possible D gene (6 bases). The CDR3 extends over 13 amino acids. Germline V lookup: CDR1 SGDLS, CDR2 YYNGEE. V gave up 4 bases and J gave up 4 bases, with 11 bases separating them. The CDR3: CASSQGGGTEAFF. The CDR3 DNA reads as TGTGCCAGCAGCCAGGGAGGGGGCACTGAAGCTTTCTTT. The complete variable domain, with remaining parts taken from reference TRBV9 and TRBJ1-1, reads DSGVTQTPKHLITATGQRVTLRCSPRSGDLSVYWYQQSLDQGLQFLIQYYNGEERAKGNILERFSAQQFPDLHSELNLSSLELGDSALYFCASSQGGGTEAFFGQGTRLTVV.

This chain links TRBV6-6 with TRBJ2-1; the D is unclear. Germline loops: CDR1 MNHNY, CDR2 SVGAGI (reference sequence). The CDR3 covers 13 residues. Deletions cut 5 bases from V and 2 bases from J, with 7 bases between. CDR3 DNA sequence: TGTGCCAGCAGTGGTAGTGCCTACAATGAGCAGTTCTTC. This gives the protein CASSGSAYNEQFF.

A word on this clone: A junction boundary mismatches the germline segment, possibly from a read error. The gene calls are TRBV6-5 and TRBJ2-1; 10 bases line up with TRBD2. The germline V gene has CDR1 MNHEY and CDR2 SVGAGI. This CDR3 is 15 amino acids long. Here the CDR3 reads CASSDSAGGPHEQFF. CDR3 DNA sequence: TGTGCCAGCAGTGACTCAGCGGGAGGGCCACATGAGCAGTTCTTC.

This clone came up once. The same CDR3 arises from other DNA sequences in this sample as well. The gene calls are TRBV14 and TRBJ1-3; no clear D. V was pared by 1 base and J by 0 bases, with 10 bases between. In germline, CDR1 is SGHDN, CDR2 FVKESK. CDR3 length: 16 residues. CDR3 sequence reads: CASSQAVIFSGNTIYF. CDR3 sequence (DNA): TGTGCCAGCAGCCAAGCCGTTATATTCTCTGGAAACACCATATATTTT.

The chain has TRBV6-2 or TRBV6-3 and TRBJ2-3; TRBD2 agrees at 9 bases. This CDR3 comprises 18 residues. J lost 0 bases, V lost 7 bases, and 14 bases had no gene match. The germline V gene encodes CDR1 MNHEY and CDR2 SVGEGT. The CDR3 loop is CASIPGGVAGASTDTQYF. The CDR3 nucleotides are TGTGCCAGCATCCCAGGAGGGGTAGCGGGGGCTAGCACAGATACGCAGTATTTT.

Comment on this clone: The junction departs from the called germline gene at one end, perhaps through a read error. The rearrangement joins TRBV7-7 to TRBJ2-2; 10 bases map to TRBD2. The CDR3 loop spans 17 amino acids. Germline CDR1 SSHAT, CDR2 FNYEAQ (reference sequence). The CDR3 spells CASSLGPSGGSTGELFF. In nucleotides, the CDR3 is TGTGCTAGCAGCTTAGGCCCTAGCGGGGGCTCCACCGGGGAGCTGTTTTTT.

J is TRBJ1-6 and V is TRBV9, with 9 bases matching TRBD1. Unmatched junction bases numbered 8, after V lost 3 bases and J lost 1 base. Germline loops: CDR1 SGDLS, CDR2 YYNGEE. The CDR3 has 18 residues. CDR3 sequence reads: CASSAGDRAASYNSPLHF. CDR3 bases: TGTGCCAGCAGCGCGGGGGACAGGGCAGCGTCCTATAATTCACCCCTCCACTTT.

This chain joins TRBV5-1 and TRBJ2-2; TRBD1 aligns across 9 bases. In germline, CDR1 is SGHRS, CDR2 YFSETQ. This CDR3 has 15 amino acids. Trimming cost V 2 bases and J 3 bases; bases outside gene matches: 2. The CDR3 DNA sequence: TGCGCCAGCAGCTTAGGGACAGGGTACACCGGGGAGCTGTTTTTT. Encoded protein: CASSLGTGYTGELFF.

This clone was counted a single time. The rearrangement links TRBV28 to TRBJ2-7; a weak D match, TRBD2 (6 bases). The CDR3 spans 18 residues. V shed 2 bases and J shed 2 bases, with 22 bases lying between them. Germline lookup yields CDR1 MDHEN and CDR2 SYDVKM. As DNA, the CDR3 is TGTGCCAGCAGTTTAGAACTGGGACTTGGGGAGAGTGCCTACGAGCAGTACTTC. It encodes CASSLELGLGESAYEQYF.

The chain combines TRBV6-5 with TRBJ1-3; D may be TRBD1 (6 bases). In germline, CDR1 is MNHEY, CDR2 SVGAGI. V was clipped by 4 bases and J by 0 bases, with 10 bases between them. This CDR3 comprises 15 residues. The CDR3 protein is CASSLQGSSGNTIYF. CDR3 DNA sequence: TGTGCCAGCAGTTTACAGGGAAGCTCTGGAAACACCATATATTTT.

The rearrangement uses TRBV11-2 and TRBJ2-3; 12 bases agree with TRBD2. Germline V gene sequence: CDR1 SGHAT, CDR2 FQNNGV. This CDR3 has 15 amino acids. The junction had 4 bases not matched to a gene; V was cut back by 5 bases and J by 4 bases. Written as DNA, the CDR3 is TGTGCCAGCAGCCCGACTAGCGGGGGCGCAGATACGCAGTATTTT. This encodes CASSPTSGGADTQYF. Combining the CDR3 with reference TRBV11-2 and TRBJ2-3 gives the whole variable domain EAGVAQSPRYKIIEKRQSVAFWCNPISGHATLYWYQQILGQGPKLLIQFQNNGVVDDSQLPKDRFSAERLKGVDSTLKIQPAKLEDSAVYLCASSPTSGGADTQYFGPGTRLTVL.

The V gene is TRBV4-1, the J gene TRBJ1-5, with 9 bases matching TRBD1. CDR1 MGHRA and CDR2 YSYEKL come from the germline V gene. This CDR3 spans 20 amino acids. V shed 4 bases, J shed 1 base, and the junction held 17 bases outside the gene matches. This CDR3 is CASSRHPGQGGLGSNQPQHF. The CDR3 DNA reads as TGCGCCAGCAGCCGCCACCCGGGACAGGGCGGCTTGGGAAGCAATCAGCCCCAGCATTTT.

The chain joins TRBV28 to TRBJ1-1, with a weak D call TRBD1 (5 bases). The V gene's germline CDR1 is MDHEN and CDR2 SYDVKM. CDR3 size: 13 residues. V lost 3 bases and J lost 3, with 8 bases in between. CDR3 in amino acids: CASSLLGDTEAFF. DNA of the CDR3: TGTGCCAGCAGTTTGTTAGGGGACACTGAAGCTTTCTTT.

For the CDR3, the DNA is TGTGCCAGCTCAGTGCGGGACTTACTGAGCTCCTACAATGAGCAGTTCTTC. This translates into CASSVRDLLSSYNEQFF. The chain couples TRBV27 to TRBJ2-1, with D perhaps matching TRBD2 (6 bases). Germline V CDR1 and CDR2: MNHEY, SMNVEV (reference sequence). V was pared by 8 bases and J by 0 bases, with 20 bases between. The CDR3 covers 17 residues.

This chain uses TRBV24-1 with TRBJ2-2, with 10 nucleotides matching TRBD1. Germline CDR1 and CDR2: KGHDR and SFDVKD. The trim removed 3 bases at V and 4 bases at J, leaving 7 bases unmatched. The length of the CDR3 is 17 residues. The CDR3 DNA reads as TGTGCCACCAGTGATGCTTCCGGGACAGGGGTCACCGGGGAGCTGTTTTTT. As protein: CATSDASGTGVTGELFF.